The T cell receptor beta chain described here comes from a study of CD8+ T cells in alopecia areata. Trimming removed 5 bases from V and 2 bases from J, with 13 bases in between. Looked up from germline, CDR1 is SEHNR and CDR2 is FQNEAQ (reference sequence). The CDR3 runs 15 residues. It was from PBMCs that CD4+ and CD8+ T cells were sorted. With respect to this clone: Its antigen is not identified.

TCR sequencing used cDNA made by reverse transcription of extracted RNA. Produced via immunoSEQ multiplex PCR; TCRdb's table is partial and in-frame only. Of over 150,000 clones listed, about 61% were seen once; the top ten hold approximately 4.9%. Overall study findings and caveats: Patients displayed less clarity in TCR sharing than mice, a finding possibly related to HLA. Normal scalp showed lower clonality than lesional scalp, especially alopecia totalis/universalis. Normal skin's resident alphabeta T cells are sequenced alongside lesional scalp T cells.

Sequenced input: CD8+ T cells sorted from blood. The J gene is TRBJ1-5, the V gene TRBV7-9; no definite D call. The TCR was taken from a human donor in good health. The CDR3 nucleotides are TGTGCCAGCAGCCTGGGCCAGTATGGCAATCAGCCCCAGCATTTT. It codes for CASSLGQYGNQPQHF. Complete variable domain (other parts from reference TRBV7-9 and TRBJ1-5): DTGVSQNPRHKITKRGQNVTFRCDPISEHNRLYWYRQTLGQGPEFLTYFQNEAQLEKSRLLSDRFSAERPKGSFSTLEIQRTEQGDSAMYLCASSLGQYGNQPQHFGDGTRLSIL.